This T cell receptor beta chain derives from a study of OX40 agonist ivuxolimab in advanced cancers. Method: immunoSEQ multiplex PCR; TCRdb's copy keeps in-frame clones and lacks some. Of over 90,000 clones listed, 86% are singletons. The CDR3 is made up of 12 amino acids. V lost 4 bases and J lost 6; bases outside the gene matches: 3. Broader study findings: The authors also found low normalized T-cell clonal expansion in some nonresponders.

A remark on this clone: The antigen is not known.

This specimen consisted of CD4+ or CD8+ T cells sorted from blood, obtained in a trial of the OX40 agonist ivuxolimab. V and J are TRBV5-3 and TRBJ2-7, with 8 bases matching TRBD1. TRBV5-3 falls under the ORF class, with uncertain function. This sequence originates from an adult with an advanced solid tumor such as melanoma, head and neck, liver or kidney cancer. As DNA, the CDR3 is TGTGCCAGAAGCCGAGGGACAGGCGAGCAGTACTTC. This encodes CARSRGTGEQYF.